This T cell receptor beta chain emerged from a study of cytomegalovirus exposure and HLA in healthy donors. Study-level findings and limits: Compared with the roughly 670-donor mean, an Asian-associated ancestry cluster reportedly had fewer N-insertions, according to a later analysis.

In the PCR, 60 Vbeta and 13 Jbeta primers were used. The repertoire was sequenced with immunoSEQ multiplex PCR; TCRdb's copy has only in-frame clones and lacks some. The profile shows roughly 200,000 clones, 65% to 90% of them singletons. On this clone: The target antigen is unknown.

This receptor was taken from a woman aged 45 to 65 in good health and CMV-seronegative. Sequenced input: PBMCs.

CDR3 nucleotides: TGTGCCAGCAGTGCCACAGTTTCCTACGAGCAGTACTTC. Protein: CASSATVSYEQYF. The V and J genes are TRBV27 and TRBJ2-7, with D unclear. In germline, CDR1 is MNHEY, CDR2 SMNVEV (reference sequence). The V gene lost 5 bases and the J gene lost 1 base, with 9 bases spanning the gap. The CDR3 runs to 13 residues.